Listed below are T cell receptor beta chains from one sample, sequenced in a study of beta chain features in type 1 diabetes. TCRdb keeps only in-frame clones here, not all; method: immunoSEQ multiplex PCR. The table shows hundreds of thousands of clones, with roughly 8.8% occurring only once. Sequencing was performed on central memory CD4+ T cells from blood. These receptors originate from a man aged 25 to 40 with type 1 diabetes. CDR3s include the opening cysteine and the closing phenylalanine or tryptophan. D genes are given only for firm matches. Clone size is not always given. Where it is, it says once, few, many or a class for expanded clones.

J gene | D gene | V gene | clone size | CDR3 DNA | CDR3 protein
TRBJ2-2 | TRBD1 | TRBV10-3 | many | TGTGCCATCAGTGAATCCGACAGGGGGACCGGGGAGCTGTTTTTT | CAISESDRGTGELFF
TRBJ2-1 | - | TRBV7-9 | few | TGTGCCAGCAGCCCCCGGGGGCAGGCCTACAATGAGCAGTTCTTC | CASSPRGQAYNEQFF
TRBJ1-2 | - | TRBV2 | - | TGTGCCAGCAGTGAGTCTGACGGAAACTATGGCTACACCTTC | CASSESDGNYGYTF
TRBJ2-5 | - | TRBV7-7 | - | TGTGCCAGCAGCTTAGACAGGGAGACCCAGTACTTC | CASSLDRETQYF
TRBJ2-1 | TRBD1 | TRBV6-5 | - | TGTGCCAGCAGTTACAGTCTGGGACAGGGGGGCCATGAGCAGTTCTTC | CASSYSLGQGGHEQFF
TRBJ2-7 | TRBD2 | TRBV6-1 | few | TGTGCCAGCAGTCTCCGGGGGGCCTACGAGCAGTACTTC | CASSLRGAYEQYF
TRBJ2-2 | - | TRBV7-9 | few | TGTGCCAGCAGCTTAGCGGCGACACAGAACACCGGGGAGCTGTTTTTT | CASSLAATQNTGELFF
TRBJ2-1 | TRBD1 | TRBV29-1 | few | TGCAGCGCCCGGACAGGGGTCCTCTCCAATGAGCAGTTCTTC | CSARTGVLSNEQFF
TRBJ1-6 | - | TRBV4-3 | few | TGCGCCAGCAGCCAAGATCACTTGGGTGGGAGGAATTCACCCCTCCACTTT | CASSQDHLGGRNSPLHF
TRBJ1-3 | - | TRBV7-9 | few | TGTGCCAGCAGACGGCCCTCCGGAGCCGGAAACACCATATATTTT | CASRRPSGAGNTIYF
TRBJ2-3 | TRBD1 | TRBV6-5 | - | TGTGCCAGCCAGGGGGCCTTAGATACGCAGTATTTT | CASQGALDTQYF
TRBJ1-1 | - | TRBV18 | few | TGTGCCAGCTCACCGGGGGTCCTGGCTGAAGCTTTCTTT | CASSPGVLAEAFF
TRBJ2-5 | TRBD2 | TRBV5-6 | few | TGTGCCAGCACCTTGATTCTAGCGGGGATCCAAGAGACCCAGTACTTC | CASTLILAGIQETQYF
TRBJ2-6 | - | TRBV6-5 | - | TGTGCCAGCAGTTACTTATACGGTGCCGGGGCCAACGTCCTGACTTTC | CASSYLYGAGANVLTF
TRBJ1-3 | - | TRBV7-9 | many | TGTGCCAGCCGCAGGGGCGGGTCTGGAAACACCATATATTTT | CASRRGGSGNTIYF
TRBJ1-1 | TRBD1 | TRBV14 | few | TGTGCCAGCAGCCCGTTAGACAGGGTCACTGAAGCTTTCTTT | CASSPLDRVTEAFF
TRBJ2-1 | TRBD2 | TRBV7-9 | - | TGTGCCAGCAGCTTCTTTATAGCGGGGTTAAATGAGCAGTTCTTC | CASSFFIAGLNEQFF
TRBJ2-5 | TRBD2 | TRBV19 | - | TGTGCCAGTAGCGACTATTCCCGCGGGGGGGAGACCCAGTACTTC | CASSDYSRGGETQYF
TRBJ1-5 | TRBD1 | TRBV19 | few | TGTGCCAGTAGTCCCACAGGGGGCAGGAGCAATCAGCCCCAGCATTTT | CASSPTGGRSNQPQHF
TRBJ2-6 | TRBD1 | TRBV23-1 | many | TGCGCCAGCAGTCAGGGACAGGGTTTGCACTCCTCTGGGGCCAACGTCCTGACTTTC | CASSQGQGLHSSGANVLTF
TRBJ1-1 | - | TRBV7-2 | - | TGTGCCAGCAGCTTTGACCCGCGAAAGACTGAAGCTTTCTTT | CASSFDPRKTEAFF
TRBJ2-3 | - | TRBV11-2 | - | TGTGCCAGCAGCTTATCAGGGGTCTACACAGATACGCAGTATTTT | CASSLSGVYTDTQYF
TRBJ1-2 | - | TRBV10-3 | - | TGTGCCATCAGTGAGGGGTGGAGTAGTGGCAGCTATGGCTACACCTTC | CAISEGWSSGSYGYTF
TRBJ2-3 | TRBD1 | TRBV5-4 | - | TGTGCCGGCAGCCGGAACGACAGGGGCGTCACAGATACGCAGTATTTT | CAGSRNDRGVTDTQYF
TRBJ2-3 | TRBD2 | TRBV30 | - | TGTGCCTGGGGCCGGGGGGAACCTACAGATACGCAGTATTTT | CAWGRGEPTDTQYF
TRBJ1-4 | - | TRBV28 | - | TGTGCCAGCAGTTCCTCGAATTCTTACGAAAAACTGTTTTTT | CASSSSNSYEKLFF
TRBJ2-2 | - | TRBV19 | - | TGTGCCAGTAGTATAGCGCCAGCGAACACCGGGGAGCTGTTTTTT | CASSIAPANTGELFF
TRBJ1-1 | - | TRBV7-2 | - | TGTGCCAGCAGCTCCCAAGGAGGCACTGAAGCTTTCTTT | CASSSQGGTEAFF
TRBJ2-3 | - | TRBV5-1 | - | TGCGCCAGCAGCTTGGGACAAGAGGAAGATACGCAGTATTTT | CASSLGQEEDTQYF
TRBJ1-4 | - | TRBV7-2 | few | TGTGCCAGCAGCTTAGAGGGGCAGGGAGGTGAAAAACTGTTTTTT | CASSLEGQGGEKLFF
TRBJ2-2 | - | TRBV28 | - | TGTGCCAGCAGTTGGACACCTGGTCTTTCCGGGGAGCTGTTTTTT | CASSWTPGLSGELFF
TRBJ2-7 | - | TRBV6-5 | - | TGTGCCAGCAGTCGGACAGCGGGGACCTACGAGCAGTACTTC | CASSRTAGTYEQYF
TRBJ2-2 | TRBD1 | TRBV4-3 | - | TGCGCCAGCAGCCCCCACCTTGGGACAGGGGTTGGGGAGCTGTTTTTT | CASSPHLGTGVGELFF
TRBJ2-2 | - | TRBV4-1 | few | TGCGCCAGCAGTCCCTTAGACAGGAAAAACACCGGGGAGCTGTTTTTT | CASSPLDRKNTGELFF
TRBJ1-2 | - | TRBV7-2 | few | TGTGCCAGCTCGTCGGGCTCGACTAACTATGGCTACACCTTC | CASSSGSTNYGYTF
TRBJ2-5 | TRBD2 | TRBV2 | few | TGTGCCAGCATGCGGGGGGCCCAAGAGACCCAGTACTTC | CASMRGAQETQYF
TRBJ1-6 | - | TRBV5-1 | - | TGCGCCAGCAGCTCGGCCGGGACAACGATTAATTCACCCCTCCACTTT | CASSSAGTTINSPLHF
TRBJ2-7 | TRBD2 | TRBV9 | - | TGTGCCAGCAGCGTAGGACAGGTAGCGGGAGAGCAGTACTTC | CASSVGQVAGEQYF
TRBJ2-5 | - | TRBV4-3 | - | TGCGCCAGCAGCCAAGGGGCGCGGGTGGACAAGGTCCAAGAGACCCAGTACTTC | CASSQGARVDKVQETQYF
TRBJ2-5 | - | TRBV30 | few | TGTGCCTGGGGACGTGGCGGGGGCTTCCAAGAGACCCAGTACTTC | CAWGRGGGFQETQYF
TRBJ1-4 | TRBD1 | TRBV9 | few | TGTGCCAGCAGCGCCGGACAGGGTTGGGAAAAACTGTTTTTT | CASSAGQGWEKLFF
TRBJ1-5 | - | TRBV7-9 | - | TGTGCCAGCAGCTCGGTCAGCGACAATCAGCCCCAGCATTTT | CASSSVSDNQPQHF
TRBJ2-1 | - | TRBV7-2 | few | TGTGCCAGCAGCCCGGGGGGCTTGGAGGCGAATGAGCAGTTCTTC | CASSPGGLEANEQFF
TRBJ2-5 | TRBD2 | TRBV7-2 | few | TGTGCCAGCAGCTTAGCGGGACTAGCGGGGGGCTCCCCCCAAGAGACCCAGTACTTC | CASSLAGLAGGSPQETQYF
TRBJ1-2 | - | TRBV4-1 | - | TGCGCCAGCAGCCAAGAAGGGGGGGTATCCTATGGCTACACCTTC | CASSQEGGVSYGYTF
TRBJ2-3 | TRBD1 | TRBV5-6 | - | TGTGCCAGCAGCCCAGGGGGTGCAGATACGCAGTATTTT | CASSPGGADTQYF
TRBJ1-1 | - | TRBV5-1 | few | TGCGCCAGCAGCGCGGAGGCTGAAGCTTTCTTT | CASSAEAEAFF
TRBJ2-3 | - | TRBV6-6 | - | TGTGCCAGCAGTTACTTCTCTAGCACAGATACGCAGTATTTT | CASSYFSSTDTQYF
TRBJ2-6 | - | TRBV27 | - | TGTGCCAGCAGTCAGGGTACGGGCTCGGGGGCCAACGTCCTGACTTTC | CASSQGTGSGANVLTF
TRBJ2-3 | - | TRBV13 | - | TGTGCCAGCAGCCCCCGGACGGCCGCAGATACGCAGTATTTT | CASSPRTAADTQYF
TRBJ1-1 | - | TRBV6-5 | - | TGTGCCGTCTCAGGTGTGAACACTGAAGCTTTCTTT | CAVSGVNTEAFF
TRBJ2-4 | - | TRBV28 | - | TGTGCCAGCAGTTCCTTGGCGGCGGGGATAAACATTCAGTACTTC | CASSSLAAGINIQYF
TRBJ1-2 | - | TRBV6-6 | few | TGTGCCAGCAGTTACTCTGTTGGTCGGGTCTATGGCTACACCTTC | CASSYSVGRVYGYTF
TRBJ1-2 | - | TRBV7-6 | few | TGTGCCAGCAGCTTAGATGGGACGAGGGGTGGCTACACCTTC | CASSLDGTRGGYTF